The 10 T cell receptor beta chains listed next were all sequenced from one sample in a study of siplizumab effects on memory and regulatory T cells. Clones were sequenced by immunoSEQ multiplex PCR, and TCRdb holds only the in-frame ones, with some missing. Of approximately 110,000 clones detected, about 92% appear once; the ten largest clones hold approximately 0.75%. Sequenced input: Tregs sorted from blood. The source of these receptors is a human donor in good health.

This sequence joins TRBV5-5 and TRBJ1-5; D is perhaps TRBD1 (5 bases). The V end was cut by 7 bases, the J end by 2 bases, with 16 bases between. CDR3 length equals 15 residues. Germline CDR1 reads SGHKS; CDR2 reads YYEKEE (reference sequence). The CDR3 DNA is TGTGCCAGCGGGATTTCCCCGGGACGCAATCAGCCCCAGCATTTT. Encoded protein: CASGISPGRNQPQHF.

The chain recombines TRBV15 with TRBJ2-1; the D gene is possibly TRBD1 (6 bases). Germline CDR1 LNHNV, CDR2 YYDKDF (reference sequence). V was pared by 4 bases and J by 6 bases, with 16 bases between. The CDR3 runs to 15 residues. Written as DNA, the CDR3 is TGTGCCACCAGCAAGGGGGTTAAAGTGGGCAATGAGCAGTTCTTC. It encodes CATSKGVKVGNEQFF.

This sequence joins TRBV6-6 and TRBJ2-3; no definite D call. The CDR3 has 15 residues. V dropped 3 bases and J dropped 0 bases, with 10 bases sitting between them. Germline V gene lookup returns CDR1 MNHNY and CDR2 SVGAGI (reference sequence). The CDR3, as DNA: TGTGCCAGCAGTTATCGCAGCGCTAGCACAGATACGCAGTATTTT. Translated, it gives CASSYRSASTDTQYF.

The V call is TRBV2, the J call TRBJ1-2, with 7 bases lining up with TRBD1. The V gene end was trimmed by 6 bases and the J gene end by 0 bases; junction bases not matched to a gene: 16. Germline CDR1 SNHLY, CDR2 FYNNEI. The CDR3 is made up of 18 amino acids. The CDR3 reads CASSTTAGGKDSNYGYTF. The CDR3 DNA follows: TGTGCCAGCAGCACAACCGCAGGGGGAAAGGACTCTAACTATGGCTACACCTTC.

This chain uses TRBV18 with TRBJ2-2; D may be TRBD2 (5 bases). This CDR3 is built from 15 residues. Germline V lookup: CDR1 KGHSH, CDR2 LQKENI. Trimming took 1 base from V and 1 from J, leaving 7 bases between them. This chain's CDR3 is CASSPLAQNTGELFF. DNA of the CDR3: TGTGCCAGCTCACCACTAGCGCAGAACACCGGGGAGCTGTTTTTT.

The V call is TRBV18, the J call TRBJ1-1, with 7 positions matching TRBD1. Trimming at V came to 6 bases and at J to 7 bases, leaving 8 bases not matched to a gene. Germline V CDR1 and CDR2: KGHSH, LQKENI. CDR3 size: 13 residues. The CDR3 loop is CASSLQGLDEAFF. The CDR3 bases are TGTGCCAGCTCTCTACAGGGGTTGGATGAAGCTTTCTTT.

The rearrangement links TRBV19 to TRBJ2-4, with 7 bases lining up with TRBD2. Losses at the gene ends were 5 bases for V and 0 bases for J; bases not matched to a gene: 7. Germline values: CDR1 LNHDA, CDR2 SQIVND (reference sequence). The CDR3 is 16 residues long. The DNA for the CDR3 is TGTGCCAGTAGTTCACTAGCGAAGCTAGCCAAAAACATTCAGTACTTC. It yields the protein CASSSLAKLAKNIQYF.

This chain links TRBV7-8 with TRBJ2-3; perhaps D is TRBD1 or TRBD2 (6 bases each). The germline gives CDR1 SGHVS, CDR2 FQNEAQ. This CDR3 spans 17 amino acids. V was shortened by 5 bases and J by 0 bases, with 18 bases between the two germline ends. DNA of the CDR3: TGTGCCAGCAGCGTATCGGGGGCCCTGACTAGCACAGATACGCAGTATTTT. Amino acids: CASSVSGALTSTDTQYF.

The chain uses TRBV14 and TRBJ2-3, with a possible D match to TRBD2 (6 bases). Germline V gives CDR1 SGHDN, CDR2 FVKESK. The V end lost 4 bases, the J end lost 6 bases, and 14 bases lay between the germline ends. The CDR3 is 14 residues long. The CDR3 bases are TGTGCCAGCAGCCCCTCGGGACTCCGGGATACGCAGTATTTT. It is translated as CASSPSGLRDTQYF.

There are a few counts of this clone. V usage is TRBV7-8 and J usage is TRBJ2-7; TRBD2 matches at 9 bases. The CDR3 contains 15 residues. From germline, CDR1 is SGHVS and CDR2 FQNEAQ. V shed 1 base and J 3 bases; nucleotides not matched to a gene: 4. In DNA form, the CDR3 reads TGTGCCAGCAGCTTAGTGCCTAGCGGGATCTACGAGCAGTACTTC. Translated: CASSLVPSGIYEQYF.